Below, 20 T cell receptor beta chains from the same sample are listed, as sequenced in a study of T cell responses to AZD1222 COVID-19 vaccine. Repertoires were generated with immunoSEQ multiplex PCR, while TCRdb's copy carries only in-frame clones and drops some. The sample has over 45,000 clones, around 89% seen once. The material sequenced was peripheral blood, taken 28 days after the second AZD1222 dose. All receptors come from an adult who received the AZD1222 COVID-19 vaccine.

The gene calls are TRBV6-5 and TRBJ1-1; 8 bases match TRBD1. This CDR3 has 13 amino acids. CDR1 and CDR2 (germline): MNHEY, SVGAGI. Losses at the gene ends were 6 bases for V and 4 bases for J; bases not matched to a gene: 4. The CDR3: CASSDRGGTEAFF. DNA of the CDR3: TGTGCCAGCAGCGACAGGGGTGGCACTGAAGCTTTCTTT.

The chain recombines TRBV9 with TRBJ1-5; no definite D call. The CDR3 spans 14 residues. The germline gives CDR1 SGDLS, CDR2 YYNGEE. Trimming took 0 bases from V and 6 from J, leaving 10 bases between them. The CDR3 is CASSVAGDGQPQHF. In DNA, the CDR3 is TGTGCCAGCAGCGTAGCCGGGGATGGTCAGCCCCAGCATTTT.

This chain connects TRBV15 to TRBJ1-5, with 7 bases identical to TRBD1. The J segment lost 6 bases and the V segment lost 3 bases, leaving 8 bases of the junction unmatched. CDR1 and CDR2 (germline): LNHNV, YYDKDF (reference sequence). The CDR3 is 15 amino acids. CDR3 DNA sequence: TGTGCCACCAGCAGCGACAGGGCTCTGGGTCAGCCCCAGCATTTT. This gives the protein CATSSDRALGQPQHF.

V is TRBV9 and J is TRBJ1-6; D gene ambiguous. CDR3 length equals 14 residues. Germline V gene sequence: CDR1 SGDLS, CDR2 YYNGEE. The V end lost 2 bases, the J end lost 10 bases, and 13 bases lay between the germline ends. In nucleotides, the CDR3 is TGTGCCAGCAGCGTTGAGGGAATGGGCTCACCCCTCCACTTT. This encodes CASSVEGMGSPLHF. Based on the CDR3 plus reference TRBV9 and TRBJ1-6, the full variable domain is DSGVTQTPKHLITATGQRVTLRCSPRSGDLSVYWYQQSLDQGLQFLIQYYNGEERAKGNILERFSAQQFPDLHSELNLSSLELGDSALYFCASSVEGMGSPLHFGNGTRLTVT.

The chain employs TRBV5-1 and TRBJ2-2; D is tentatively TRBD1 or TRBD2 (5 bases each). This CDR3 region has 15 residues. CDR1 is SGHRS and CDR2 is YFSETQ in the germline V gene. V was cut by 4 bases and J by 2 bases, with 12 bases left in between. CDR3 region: CASSRPGPNTGELFF. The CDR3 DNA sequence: TGCGCCAGCAGCAGACCGGGACCTAACACCGGGGAGCTGTTTTTT.

The chain's CDR3 is CATSDFPGQGKQYF. The CDR3 DNA reads TGTGCCACCAGTGATTTCCCAGGACAGGGAAAGCAGTACTTC. The chain joins TRBV24-1 to TRBJ2-7, with TRBD1 identical over 8 bases. V dropped 1 base and J dropped 8; count of bases not matched to a gene: 6. Germline V gene lookup returns CDR1 KGHDR and CDR2 SFDVKD. The CDR3 loop spans 14 amino acids.

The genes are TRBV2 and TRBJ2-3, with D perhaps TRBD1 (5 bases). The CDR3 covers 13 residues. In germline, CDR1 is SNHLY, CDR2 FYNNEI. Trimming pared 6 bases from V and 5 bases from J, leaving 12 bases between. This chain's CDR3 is CASSVLRGDTQYF. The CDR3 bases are TGTGCCAGCAGCGTACTTAGGGGAGATACGCAGTATTTT.

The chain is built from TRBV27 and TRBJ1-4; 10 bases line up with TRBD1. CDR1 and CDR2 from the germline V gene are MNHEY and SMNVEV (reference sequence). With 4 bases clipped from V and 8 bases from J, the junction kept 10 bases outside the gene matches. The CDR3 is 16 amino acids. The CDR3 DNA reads TGTGCCAGCAGTTCCCTTCGACAGGGGGCTAGAGAAAAACTGTTTTTT. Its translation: CASSSLRQGAREKLFF.

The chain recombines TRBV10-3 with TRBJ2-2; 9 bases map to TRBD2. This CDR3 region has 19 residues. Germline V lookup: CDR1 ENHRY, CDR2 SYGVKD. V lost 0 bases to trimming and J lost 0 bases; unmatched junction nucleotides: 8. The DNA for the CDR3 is TGTGCCATCAGTGAGTCGCGGTCTAGCGGGGCGACGAACACCGGGGAGCTGTTTTTT. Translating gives CAISESRSSGATNTGELFF.

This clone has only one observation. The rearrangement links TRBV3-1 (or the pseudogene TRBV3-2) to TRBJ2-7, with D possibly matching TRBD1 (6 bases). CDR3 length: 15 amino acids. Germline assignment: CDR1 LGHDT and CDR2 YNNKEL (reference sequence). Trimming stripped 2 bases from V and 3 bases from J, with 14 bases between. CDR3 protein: CASSQMVGGNYEQYF. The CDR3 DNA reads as TGTGCCAGCAGCCAAATGGTAGGGGGAAACTACGAGCAGTACTTC.

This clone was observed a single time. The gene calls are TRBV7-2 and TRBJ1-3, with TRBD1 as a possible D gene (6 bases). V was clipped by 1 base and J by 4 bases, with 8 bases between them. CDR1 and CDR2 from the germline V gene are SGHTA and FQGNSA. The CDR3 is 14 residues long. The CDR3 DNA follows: TGTGCCAGCAGCTTAGGGACAGCCGGAAACACCATATATTTT. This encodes CASSLGTAGNTIYF. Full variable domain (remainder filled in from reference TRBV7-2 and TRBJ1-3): GAGVSQSPSNKVTEKGKDVELRCDPISGHTALYWYRQSLGQGLEFLIYFQGNSAPDKSGLPSDRFSAERTGGSVSTLTIQRTQQEDSAVYLCASSLGTAGNTIYFGEGSWLTVV.

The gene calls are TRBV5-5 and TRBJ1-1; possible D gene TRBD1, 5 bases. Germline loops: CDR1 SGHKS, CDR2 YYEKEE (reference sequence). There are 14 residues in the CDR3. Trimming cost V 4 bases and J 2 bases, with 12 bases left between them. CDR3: CASSPFGANTEAFF. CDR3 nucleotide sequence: TGTGCCAGCAGCCCGTTCGGGGCTAACACTGAAGCTTTCTTT.

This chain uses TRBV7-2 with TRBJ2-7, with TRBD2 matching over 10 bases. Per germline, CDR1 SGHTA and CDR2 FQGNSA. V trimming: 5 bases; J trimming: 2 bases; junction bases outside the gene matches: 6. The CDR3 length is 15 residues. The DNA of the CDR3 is TGTGCCAGCAGCATTTCTAGCGGGAGCGCCTACGAGCAGTACTTC. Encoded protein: CASSISSGSAYEQYF.

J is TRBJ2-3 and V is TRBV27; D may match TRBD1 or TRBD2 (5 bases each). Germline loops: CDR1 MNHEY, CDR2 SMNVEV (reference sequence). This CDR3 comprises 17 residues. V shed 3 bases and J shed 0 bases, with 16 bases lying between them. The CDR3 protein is CASSLDRDGPSTDTQYF. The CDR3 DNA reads TGTGCCAGCAGTTTGGACCGGGACGGCCCTAGCACAGATACGCAGTATTTT.

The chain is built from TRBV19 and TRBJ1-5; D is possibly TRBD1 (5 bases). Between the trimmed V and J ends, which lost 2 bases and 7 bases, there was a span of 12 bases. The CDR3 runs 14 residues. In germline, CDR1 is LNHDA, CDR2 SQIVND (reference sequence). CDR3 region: CASSIPRAGQPQHF. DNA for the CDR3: TGTGCCAGTAGTATACCCAGGGCTGGCCAGCCCCAGCATTTT.

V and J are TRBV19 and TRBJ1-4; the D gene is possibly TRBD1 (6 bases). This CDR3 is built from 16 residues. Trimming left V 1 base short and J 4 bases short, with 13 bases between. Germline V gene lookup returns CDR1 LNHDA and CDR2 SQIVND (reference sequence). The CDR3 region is CASSIGRGQYNEKLFF. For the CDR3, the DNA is TGTGCCAGTAGTATAGGTCGCGGACAGTATAATGAAAAACTGTTTTTT. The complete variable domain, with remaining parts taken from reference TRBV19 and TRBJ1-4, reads DGGITQSPKYLFRKEGQNVTLSCEQNLNHDAMYWYRQDPGQGLRLIYYSQIVNDFQKGDIAEGYSVSREKKESFPLTVTSAQKNPTAFYLCASSIGRGQYNEKLFFGSGTQLSVL.

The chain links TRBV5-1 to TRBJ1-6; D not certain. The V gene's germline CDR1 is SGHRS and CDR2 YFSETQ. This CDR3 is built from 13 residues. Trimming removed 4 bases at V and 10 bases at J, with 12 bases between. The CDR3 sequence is CASSGDIRSPLHF. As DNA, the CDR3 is TGCGCCAGCAGCGGGGATATACGATCACCCCTCCACTTT.

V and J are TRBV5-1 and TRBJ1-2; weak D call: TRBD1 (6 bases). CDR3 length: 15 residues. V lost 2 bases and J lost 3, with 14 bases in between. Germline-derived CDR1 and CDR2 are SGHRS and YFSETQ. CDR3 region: CASSLDRTLDYGYTF. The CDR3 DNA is TGCGCCAGCAGCTTAGACAGGACCCTAGACTATGGCTACACCTTC.

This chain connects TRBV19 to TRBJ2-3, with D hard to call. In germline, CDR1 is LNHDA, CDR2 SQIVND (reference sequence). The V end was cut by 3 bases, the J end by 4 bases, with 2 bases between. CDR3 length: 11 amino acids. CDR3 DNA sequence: TGTGCCAGTAGTATGGCAGATACGCAGTATTTT. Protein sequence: CASSMADTQYF.

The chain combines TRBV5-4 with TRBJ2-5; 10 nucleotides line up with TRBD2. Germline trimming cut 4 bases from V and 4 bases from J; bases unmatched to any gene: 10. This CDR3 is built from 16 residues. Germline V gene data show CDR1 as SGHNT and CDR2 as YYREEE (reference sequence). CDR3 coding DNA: TGTGCCAGCAGCCCCTTGGGGGCTAGCGGGGGAGAGACCCAGTACTTC. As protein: CASSPLGASGGETQYF. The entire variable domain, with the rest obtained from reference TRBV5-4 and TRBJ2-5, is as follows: ETGVTQSPTHLIKTRGQQVTLRCSSQSGHNTVSWYQQALGQGPQFIFQYYREEENGRGNFPPRFSGLQFPNYSSELNVNALELDDSALYLCASSPLGASGGETQYFGPGTRLLVL.